Shown below are 29 T cell receptor beta chains from a single sample sequenced in a study of blood T cell repertoires in COVID-19. Sequencing was performed with immunoSEQ multiplex PCR; in TCRdb, only in-frame clones are kept and a portion is missing. The data hold approximately 61,000 clones, with about 76% observed a single time. The sequenced material came from peripheral blood. Source of these receptors: a human donor in a cohort sampled during active COVID-19.

The rearrangement joins TRBV7-9 to TRBJ1-1; D call uncertain. In germline, CDR1 is SEHNR, CDR2 FQNEAQ (reference sequence). The CDR3 is 17 amino acids. The V end lost 0 bases, the J end lost 0 bases, and 14 bases lay between the germline ends. CDR3 in amino acids: CASSLARRADMNTEAFF. The CDR3 region has the DNA TGTGCCAGCAGCTTAGCTAGGAGGGCAGACATGAACACTGAAGCTTTCTTT.

In the case of this clone: The same CDR3 can be traced to other DNA sequences in this sample. The chain has TRBV3-1 (or the pseudogene TRBV3-2) and TRBJ1-2, with no clear D. CDR3 length equals 14 residues. Trimming stripped 1 base from V and 4 bases from J, with 10 bases between. Germline V CDR1 and CDR2: LGHDT, YNNKEL (reference sequence). The CDR3 DNA reads TGTGCCAGCAGCCAAGGGAGGACGGTCTATGGCTACACCTTC. It yields the protein CASSQGRTVYGYTF.

This chain joins TRBV27 and TRBJ2-6; D uncertain. This CDR3 comprises 14 residues. V shed 2 bases and J shed 5 bases, with 7 bases lying between them. CDR1 is MNHEY, CDR2 SMNVEV, per germline (reference sequence). The CDR3 region has the DNA TGTGCCAGCAGTTTAACATACCGGGCCAACGTCCTGACTTTC. Its translation is CASSLTYRANVLTF.

This rearrangement joins TRBV5-4 to TRBJ2-3; tentatively, D is TRBD2 (6 bases). CDR3 length: 14 residues. In germline, CDR1 is SGHNT, CDR2 YYREEE (reference sequence). The germline V and J ends were trimmed by 2 bases and 2 bases, with 9 bases remaining between them. The CDR3 DNA sequence: TGTGCCAGCAGCTTAAGCGGGCTCACAGATACGCAGTATTTT. Its translation: CASSLSGLTDTQYF.

The rearrangement joins TRBV9 to TRBJ1-1, with no clear D. Per the germline V gene, CDR1 is SGDLS and CDR2 is YYNGEE. V was trimmed by 0 bases and J by 7 bases, leaving 10 bases between them. The CDR3 has 13 residues. CDR3: CASSVGPTGEAFF. CDR3 sequence (DNA): TGTGCCAGCAGCGTAGGTCCAACCGGTGAAGCTTTCTTT.

This chain joins TRBV4-2 and TRBJ2-7; 7 bases agree with TRBD1. J gave up 7 bases and V 4 bases, and 13 bases lay outside the gene matches. The CDR3 is 15 residues long. Germline V gene sequence: CDR1 LGHNA, CDR2 YNFKEQ. CDR3 bases: TGTGCCAGCAGCCGAGGACAGGCCCCTCTCATGGAGCAGTACTTC. This gives the protein CASSRGQAPLMEQYF.

In its sample, this clone is medium-sized (0.01 to 0.1%). V gene TRBV4-1 combines with J gene TRBJ1-4; TRBD1 agrees at 10 bases. Germline V gene sequence: CDR1 MGHRA, CDR2 YSYEKL. This CDR3 has 15 residues. Losses at the gene ends were 6 bases for V and 6 bases for J; bases not matched to a gene: 7. CDR3 amino acids: CASRPGQGLDEKLFF. DNA of the CDR3: TGCGCCAGCAGACCGGGACAGGGGTTGGATGAAAAACTGTTTTTT.

V and J are TRBV6-5 and TRBJ2-5, with D perhaps matching TRBD2 (5 bases). CDR1 and CDR2 (germline): MNHEY, SVGAGI. V was pared by 7 bases and J by 5 bases, with 14 bases between. The CDR3 has 13 amino acids. CDR3 region: CASTPGDKETQYF. CDR3 nucleotide sequence: TGTGCCAGCACCCCCGGGGATAAGGAGACCCAGTACTTC.

This rearrangement joins TRBV7-3 to TRBJ2-7; 7 positions match TRBD1. Germline CDR1 SGHTA, CDR2 FQGTGA. The CDR3 is 16 amino acids. The J segment lost 0 bases and the V segment lost 5 bases, leaving 10 bases of the junction unmatched. CDR3 coding DNA: TGTGCCAGCAGCCACCCGGACAGGATGAGCTCCTACGAGCAGTACTTC. Its translation is CASSHPDRMSSYEQYF. The variable domain in full, with the rest retrieved from reference TRBV7-3 and TRBJ2-7, is GAGVSQTPSNKVTEKGKYVELRCDPISGHTALYWYRQSLGQGPEFLIYFQGTGAADDSGLPNDRFFAVRPEGSVSTLKIQRTERGDSAVYLCASSHPDRMSSYEQYFGPGTRLTVT.

The V and J genes are TRBV7-9 and TRBJ1-1; D not resolved. The germline CDR1 and CDR2 sequences are SEHNR and FQNEAQ (reference sequence). This CDR3 comprises 14 residues. V shed 4 bases and J shed 0 bases, with 9 bases lying between them. DNA for the CDR3: TGTGCCAGCAGCTCGGGATGGATGAACACTGAAGCTTTCTTT. Translated, it gives CASSSGWMNTEAFF.

This clone showed up many times. The junction and the germline gene differ at one end; a read error may be behind it. The chain uses TRBV2 and TRBJ1-2, with TRBD1 matching over 10 bases. This CDR3 comprises 14 residues. CDR1 is SNHLY and CDR2 is FYNNEI in the germline V gene. The CDR3 protein is CARRTGGGNYGYTF. As DNA, the CDR3 is TGTGCCCGCAGGACAGGGGGGGGGAACTATGGCTACACCTTC.

The V and J genes are TRBV2 and TRBJ1-1; 7 bases are shared with TRBD1. Losses at the gene ends were 6 bases for V and 4 bases for J; bases not matched to a gene: 5. The CDR3 consists of 13 residues. Germline V CDR1 and CDR2: SNHLY, FYNNEI. The CDR3 sequence is CASRANRGTEAFF. The CDR3 DNA reads TGTGCCAGCAGGGCCAACAGGGGCACTGAAGCTTTCTTT.

This clone is classed as medium-sized. The genes are TRBV19 and TRBJ1-5, with D uncertain. The germline V and J ends were trimmed by 5 bases and 4 bases, with 6 bases remaining between them. There are 12 residues in the CDR3. Per germline, CDR1 LNHDA and CDR2 SQIVND (reference sequence). CDR3 in DNA: TGTGCCAGTAGTCTACGAAATCAGCCCCAGCATTTT. Its translation is CASSLRNQPQHF.

The chain recombines TRBV5-1 with TRBJ2-5; 8 nucleotides agree with TRBD2. The CDR3 extends over 16 amino acids. The germline V gene has CDR1 SGHRS and CDR2 YFSETQ. The junction had 13 bases not matched to a gene; V was cut back by 4 bases and J by 5 bases. CDR3 nucleotide sequence: TGCGCCAGCAGCACACAGGGACTAGGCCCCGCCGAGACCCAGTACTTC. Translation: CASSTQGLGPAETQYF. The full variable domain, completed using reference TRBV5-1 and TRBJ2-5, is KAGVTQTPRYLIKTRGQQVTLSCSPISGHRSVSWYQQTPGQGLQFLFEYFSETQRNKGNFPGRFSGRQFSNSRSEMNVSTLELGDSALYLCASSTQGLGPAETQYFGPGTRLLVL.

This sequence joins TRBV28 and TRBJ2-5; TRBD2 matches at 8 bases. V lost 8 bases, J lost 2 bases, and 10 bases stayed unmatched. Germline CDR1 MDHEN, CDR2 SYDVKM. This CDR3 spans 15 amino acids. The CDR3 bases are TGTGCCAGCTCCGGGGGGGCCACTGGACAAGAGACCCAGTACTTC. This encodes CASSGGATGQETQYF.

The chain has TRBV14 and TRBJ2-1; 7 nucleotides align to TRBD2. Trimming removed 3 bases from V and 5 bases from J; junction bases left unmatched: 13. CDR3 length equals 17 residues. The germline CDR1 and CDR2 sequences are SGHDN and FVKESK. In nucleotides, the CDR3 is TGTGCCAGCAGCCAGATCAATTCCCGGGACTACAACAATGAGCAGTTCTTC. It specifies CASSQINSRDYNNEQFF.

The CDR3 nucleotides read TGTGCCACCTACCCCGTGGTAGCGGGAGTCCTGCCAGATACGCAGTATTTT. Its protein product is CATYPVVAGVLPDTQYF. This chain joins TRBV24-1 and TRBJ2-3, with 9 bases matching TRBD2. Germline assignment: CDR1 KGHDR and CDR2 SFDVKD. The CDR3 contains 17 residues. Unmatched junction bases numbered 16, after V lost 9 bases and J lost 4 bases.

This clone occurred once. V gene TRBV24-1 combines with J gene TRBJ2-3; TRBD2 aligns across 9 bases. The CDR3 length is 17 residues. Trimming removed 9 bases from V and 3 bases from J; junction bases left unmatched: 15. Per the germline V gene, CDR1 is KGHDR and CDR2 is SFDVKD. CDR3 amino acids: CATGGLGSGSLTDTQYF. The CDR3 nucleotides are TGTGCCACCGGAGGACTAGGTAGCGGGAGTTTGACAGATACGCAGTATTTT.

The genes are TRBV27 and TRBJ2-3; a weak D match, TRBD1 (6 bases). Per germline, CDR1 MNHEY and CDR2 SMNVEV (reference sequence). The CDR3 sequence is 16 residues long. V was trimmed by 0 bases and J by 4 bases, leaving 14 bases between them. Written as DNA, the CDR3 is TGTGCCAGCAGTTTATCGGCCAGGGGCACCCCAGATACGCAGTATTTT. Its translation: CASSLSARGTPDTQYF.

The genes are TRBV6-4 and TRBJ1-1; 8 bases are shared with TRBD1. V was clipped by 9 bases and J by 0 bases; unmatched bases: 3. The germline CDR1 and CDR2 sequences are MRHNA and SNTAGT. The CDR3 runs 13 residues. CDR3 amino acids: CASKDRVNTEAFF. CDR3 in DNA: TGTGCCAGTAAGGACAGGGTGAACACTGAAGCTTTCTTT.

This clone was picked up a small number of times. This chain uses TRBV2 with TRBJ1-5; no reliable D call. With 3 bases removed from V and 2 bases from J, the gap between germline ends came to 5 bases. This CDR3 region has 13 residues. Germline values: CDR1 SNHLY, CDR2 FYNNEI. CDR3 sequence: CASSEAGNQPQHF. CDR3 DNA sequence: TGTGCCAGCAGTGAGGCAGGCAATCAGCCCCAGCATTTT.

This chain joins TRBV12-5 and TRBJ1-2; 7 nucleotides agree with TRBD1. Germline CDR1 LGHNT, CDR2 FRNRAP. This CDR3 is built from 15 residues. V dropped 1 base and J dropped 5; count of bases not matched to a gene: 7. CDR3 DNA: TGTGCTAGTGGTTTGGGGCAGGGGGATGGATATGGCTACACCTTC. This sequence encodes CASGLGQGDGYGYTF.

The gene calls are TRBV19 and TRBJ2-5, with D possibly being TRBD1 (5 bases). CDR3 length equals 15 residues. Per the germline V gene, CDR1 is LNHDA and CDR2 is SQIVND (reference sequence). The ends were cut back, 2 bases at V and 5 bases at J, with 15 bases in the middle. In DNA, the CDR3 is TGTGCCAGTAGTATACAGGGTGGGGTACGGGAGACCCAGTACTTC. Translating gives CASSIQGGVRETQYF.

This sequence joins TRBV9 and TRBJ1-6; no reliable D call. Trimming took 4 bases from V and 11 from J, leaving 10 bases between them. The CDR3 has 12 residues. The V gene's germline CDR1 is SGDLS and CDR2 YYNGEE. CDR3 nucleotides: TGTGCCAGCAGCCCGAGGGAGACACCCCTCCACTTT. Translation: CASSPRETPLHF.

The chain recombines TRBV14 with TRBJ1-6; D possibly corresponds to TRBD1 (5 bases). The ends were cut back, 2 bases at V and 8 bases at J, with 16 bases in the middle. The CDR3 spans 16 residues. Germline V lookup: CDR1 SGHDN, CDR2 FVKESK. CDR3 sequence reads: CASSQFGRVTDSPLHF. As DNA, the CDR3 is TGTGCCAGCAGCCAATTCGGCAGGGTCACAGATTCACCCCTCCACTTT.

This clone was recorded only once. The chain has TRBV28 and TRBJ2-7; 7 bases agree with TRBD1. Germline V gene sequence: CDR1 MDHEN, CDR2 SYDVKM. The CDR3 is made up of 13 amino acids. V was pared by 8 bases and J by 0 bases, with 4 bases of the junction left unmatched. The CDR3 DNA reads TGTGCCAGCGGACAGGCCCCCTCCTACGAGCAGTACTTC. It codes for CASGQAPSYEQYF. The variable domain in full, completed from reference TRBV28 and TRBJ2-7, reads DVKVTQSSRYLVKRTGEKVFLECVQDMDHENMFWYRQDPGLGLRLIYFSYDVKMKEKGDIPEGYSVSREKKERFSLILESASTNQTSMYLCASGQAPSYEQYFGPGTRLTVT.

This sequence joins TRBV10-2 and TRBJ1-5; 9 bases map to TRBD1. The V gene's germline CDR1 is WSHSY and CDR2 SAAADI. V dropped 10 bases and J dropped 4; count of bases not matched to a gene: 8. The CDR3 is 14 amino acids. The CDR3 region is CATRGQGRNQPQHF. CDR3 nucleotide sequence: TGCGCCACCAGAGGACAGGGGCGTAATCAGCCCCAGCATTTT.

The rearrangement uses TRBV5-1 and TRBJ1-1; possibly TRBD1 for D (5 bases). CDR1 is SGHRS and CDR2 is YFSETQ in the germline V gene. V lost 0 bases to trimming and J lost 10 bases, with 13 bases between them. CDR3 length equals 13 residues. The CDR3 nucleotides are TGCGCCAGCAGCTTGGGGGCAGGGTGGAGAGCTTTCTTT. It is translated as CASSLGAGWRAFF.

CDR3 in amino acids: CSVGRGETQYF. DNA of the CDR3: TGCAGTGTCGGGAGGGGCGAGACCCAGTACTTC. This rearrangement joins TRBV20-1 to TRBJ2-5; 8 bases agree with TRBD2. V lost 7 bases to trimming and J lost 5 bases; unmatched junction nucleotides: 3. CDR3 length: 11 residues. Germline V gene sequence: CDR1 DFQATT, CDR2 SNEGSKA (reference sequence).